The rows below give T cell receptor beta chains drawn from one sample of a study of vaccination effects on CD4 cells after COVID-19. Their antigens remain unidentified. Data came from immunoSEQ multiplex PCR; TCRdb stores just in-frame clones and leaves some out. The data contain 35,000 to 45,000 clones, around 76% of them singletons. The starting material was CD4+ T cells from PBMCs cultured with SARS-CoV-2 spike peptides, obtained before COVID-19 vaccination. The receptors shown here come from a human donor who received a COVID-19 vaccine. Both conserved end residues are part of each CDR3. The D gene is left open where the match is weak. Not all rows give a size; the values are once, few, many and, for expanded clones, a class.

clone_size | d_call | j_call | v_call | cdr3_aa | cdr3_nt
- | TRBD1 | TRBJ2-2 | TRBV5-1 | CASSTGQSTGELFF | TGCGCCAGCAGCACGGGACAGTCCACCGGGGAGCTGTTTTTT
- | - | TRBJ2-6 | TRBV24-1 | CATSEGGTGANVLTF | TGTGCCACCAGTGAGGGTGGAACTGGGGCCAACGTCCTGACTTTC
- | - | TRBJ2-2 | TRBV9 | CASSVPLASDTGELFF | TGTGCCAGCAGCGTCCCTCTAGCGTCCGACACCGGGGAGCTGTTTTTT
- | - | TRBJ1-6 | TRBV10-3 | CAISRQASGSPLHF | TGTGCCATCAGCCGACAGGCAAGCGGATCACCCCTCCACTTT
- | TRBD2 | TRBJ2-1 | TRBV10-1 | CASSGRTGSGGAHEQFF | TGCGCCAGCAGCGGACGGACTGGGAGCGGGGGGGCCCATGAGCAGTTCTTC
- | TRBD1 | TRBJ2-4 | TRBV2 | CANSGTGGGNIQYF | TGTGCCAATTCCGGGACAGGGGGGGGAAACATTCAGTACTTC
- | TRBD1 | TRBJ1-5 | TRBV7-8 | CASSLGTGDSNQPQHF | TGTGCCAGCAGCTTGGGGACAGGGGATAGCAATCAGCCCCAGCATTTT
- | - | TRBJ2-3 | TRBV29-1 | CSVGGETDTQYF | TGCAGCGTTGGAGGGGAGACAGATACGCAGTATTTT
- | - | TRBJ2-2 | TRBV9 | CASSVRVTGELFF | TGTGCCAGCAGCGTGCGGGTTACCGGGGAGCTGTTTTTT
- | TRBD2 | TRBJ2-3 | TRBV19 | CASTRFGGGALDTQYF | TGTGCCAGTACCCGTTTCGGCGGGGGGGCGTTAGATACGCAGTATTTT
- | - | TRBJ1-6 | TRBV7-2 | CASSLFVGFGNSPLHF | TGTGCCAGCAGCTTATTTGTGGGGTTCGGTAATTCACCCCTCCACTTT
- | - | TRBJ1-4 | TRBV6-2/TRBV6-3 | CASSYSISGQREKLFF | TGTGCCAGCAGTTACTCGATTTCGGGACAAAGGGAAAAACTGTTTTTT
- | TRBD2 | TRBJ2-3 | TRBV5-4 | CASSSGTSGGMSTDTQYF | TGTGCCAGCAGCTCGGGGACTAGCGGGGGGATGAGCACAGATACGCAGTATTTT
few | - | TRBJ1-2 | TRBV7-9 | CASTPNRGGTYGYTF | TGTGCCAGCACCCCCAACCGAGGGGGGACCTATGGCTACACCTTC
- | - | TRBJ2-3 | TRBV5-1 | CASSTGTLRDTQYF | TGCGCCAGCAGCACCGGGACCCTCAGGGATACGCAGTATTTT
few | TRBD1 | TRBJ1-4 | TRBV19 | CASSITRGDEKLFF | TGTGCCAGTAGTATAACCAGGGGGGATGAAAAACTGTTTTTT
- | - | TRBJ2-5 | TRBV3-1/TRBV3-2 | CASSQGVTDQETQYF | TGTGCCAGCAGCCAAGGAGTTACAGACCAAGAGACCCAGTACTTC
- | TRBD1 | TRBJ1-1 | TRBV18 | CASSAGTGIEPFF | TGTGCCAGCTCAGCTGGGACAGGCATAGAGCCTTTCTTT
- | - | TRBJ2-1 | TRBV11-1 | CASSLGENNEQFF | TGTGCCAGCAGCTTAGGGGAAAACAATGAGCAGTTCTTC
- | TRBD1 | TRBJ2-3 | TRBV4-1 | CASSQVFLGTGSTDTQYF | TGCGCCAGCAGCCAAGTTTTTCTAGGGACAGGGAGCACAGATACGCAGTATTTT
- | - | TRBJ1-4 | TRBV6-5 | CASSSLDRTYEKLFF | TGTGCCAGCAGTTCCCTTGACAGGACCTATGAAAAACTGTTTTTT
few | - | TRBJ1-5 | TRBV19 | CASSMTANQPQHF | TGTGCCAGTAGTATGACAGCCAATCAGCCCCAGCATTTT
- | TRBD1 | TRBJ1-1 | TRBV6-2/TRBV6-3 | CASSYRSQGQGGTEAFF | TGTGCCAGCAGTTACCGTTCACAGGGACAGGGTGGTACTGAAGCTTTCTTT
- | - | TRBJ1-6 | TRBV4-1 | CASSQSRENSPLHF | TGCGCCAGCAGCCAGTCCAGGGAAAATTCACCCCTCCACTTT
- | TRBD1 | TRBJ2-1 | TRBV4-3 | CASSQDLTGGSYNEQFF | TGCGCCAGCAGCCAAGATTTGACAGGGGGTTCCTACAATGAGCAGTTCTTC
- | - | TRBJ1-1 | TRBV11-2 | CASSVGGPNPAFF | TGTGCCAGCAGCGTGGGGGGTCCGAACCCAGCTTTCTTT
- | - | TRBJ2-1 | TRBV21-1 | CASSKPRDNEQFF | TGTGCCAGCAGCAAGCCACGGGACAATGAGCAGTTCTTC
- | TRBD2 | TRBJ2-4 | TRBV7-2 | CASSRPPSGENIQYF | TGTGCCAGCAGCAGACCCCCGAGCGGGGAAAACATTCAGTACTTC
- | - | TRBJ1-3 | TRBV18 | CASSPEQGIAGNTIYF | TGTGCCAGCTCACCCGAGCAGGGGATTGCTGGAAACACCATATATTTT
- | TRBD2 | TRBJ2-3 | TRBV6-4 | CASSLLAGGEDTQYF | TGTGCCAGCAGCCTCTTGGCGGGGGGCGAGGATACGCAGTATTTT
- | - | TRBJ1-1 | TRBV5-6 | CASSLGGWTAAGLNTEAFF | TGTGCCAGCAGCTTGGGGGGATGGACAGCCGCGGGCTTGAACACTGAAGCTTTCTTT
few | TRBD1 | TRBJ1-1 | TRBV3-1/TRBV3-2 | CASSRQGLSTEAFF | TGTGCCAGCAGCCGACAGGGGTTGAGCACTGAAGCTTTCTTT
- | - | TRBJ2-3 | TRBV7-2 | CASSLWGTDTQYF | TGTGCCAGCAGCTTATGGGGAACAGATACGCAGTATTTT
- | - | TRBJ1-1 | TRBV12-5 | CASGNTRGTEAFF | TGTGCTAGTGGAAACACACGAGGTACTGAAGCTTTCTTT
- | - | TRBJ1-3 | TRBV5-6 | CASRGLSGNTIYF | TGTGCCAGCAGGGGCCTCTCTGGAAACACCATATATTTT
- | - | TRBJ1-5 | TRBV27 | CASSSSAQGRVSNQPQHF | TGTGCCAGCAGTTCCTCCGCACAGGGTAGGGTAAGCAATCAGCCCCAGCATTTT
once | - | TRBJ1-2 | TRBV6-2/TRBV6-3 | CASSRADYGYTF | TGTGCCAGCAGTAGGGCAGACTATGGCTACACCTTC
once | - | TRBJ2-4 | TRBV5-1 | CASSTGQENIQYF | TGCGCCAGCAGCACGGGACAAGAAAACATTCAGTACTTC
- | - | TRBJ2-3 | TRBV6-5 | CASIVRGVVDTQYF | TGTGCCAGCATAGTGCGCGGGGTGGTGGATACGCAGTATTTT
- | - | TRBJ1-2 | TRBV19 | CASSIAANYGYTF | TGTGCCAGTAGTATAGCAGCTAACTATGGCTACACCTTC
- | TRBD2 | TRBJ2-5 | TRBV29-1 | CSVAGGLETQYF | TGCAGCGTGGCGGGAGGGCTAGAGACCCAGTACTTC
- | TRBD1 | TRBJ1-1 | TRBV5-1 | CASSTGVTEAFF | TGCGCCAGCAGCACAGGGGTAACTGAAGCTTTCTTT
- | - | TRBJ1-1 | TRBV7-2 | CASSFAGTGEAFF | TGTGCCAGCAGCTTCGCAGGGACGGGTGAAGCTTTCTTT
- | TRBD2 | TRBJ2-3 | TRBV5-1 | CASSPGTSGGNTDTQYF | TGCGCCAGCAGCCCGGGGACTAGCGGGGGGAACACAGATACGCAGTATTTT
- | TRBD2 | TRBJ2-5 | TRBV5-1 | CASSLVLAGEETQYF | TGCGCCAGCAGCTTGGTGCTGGCGGGGGAAGAGACCCAGTACTTC